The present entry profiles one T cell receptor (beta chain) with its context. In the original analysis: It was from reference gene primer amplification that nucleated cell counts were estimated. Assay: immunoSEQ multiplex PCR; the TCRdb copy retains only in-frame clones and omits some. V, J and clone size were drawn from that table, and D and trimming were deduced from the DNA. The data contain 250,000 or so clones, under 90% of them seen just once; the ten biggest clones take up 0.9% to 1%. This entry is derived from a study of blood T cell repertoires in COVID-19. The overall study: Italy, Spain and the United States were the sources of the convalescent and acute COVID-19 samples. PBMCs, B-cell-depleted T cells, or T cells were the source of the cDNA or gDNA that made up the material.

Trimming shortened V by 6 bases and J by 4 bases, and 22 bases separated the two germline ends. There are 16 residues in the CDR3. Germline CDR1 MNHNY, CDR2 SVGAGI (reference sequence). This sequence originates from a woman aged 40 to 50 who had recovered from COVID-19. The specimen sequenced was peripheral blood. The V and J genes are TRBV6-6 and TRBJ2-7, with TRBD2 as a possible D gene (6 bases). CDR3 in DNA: TGTGCCAGCAGCCATATAGTGCTCGGGGAGGCTTACGAGCAGTACTTC. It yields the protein CASSHIVLGEAYEQYF.